This record concerns one T cell receptor (beta chain) sequence. In the authors' methods: For nucleated cells, counts were estimated from reference gene primer amplification. Repertoires were generated with immunoSEQ multiplex PCR, while TCRdb's copy carries only in-frame clones and drops some. Clone size and V and J calls were adopted from that table, with D and trimming inferred from the DNA. The table shows about 250,000 clones, with 70% to 90% occurring only once. This specimen belongs to a study of blood T cell repertoires in COVID-19. Study overall: Samples representing acute and convalescent COVID-19 were sourced from the United States, Italy and Spain. In each case, the material was cDNA or gDNA derived from T cells, B-cell-depleted T cells, or PBMCs.

V shed 5 bases and J shed 11 bases, with 10 bases lying between them. Per germline, CDR1 LNHDA and CDR2 SQIVND (reference sequence). This CDR3 comprises 11 residues. The chain joins TRBV19 to TRBJ2-1; perhaps TRBD1 as D (6 bases). The sequencing sample was made of peripheral blood. This receptor was taken from a man aged 18 to 29 with active or convalescent COVID-19. The CDR3 sequence is CASSPGQKQFF. The CDR3 nucleotides read TGTGCCAGTAGTCCTGGACAGAAGCAGTTCTTC.